The 3 T cell receptor beta chains in this list originate from one sample, sequenced in a study of neurological immune-mediated disorders. TCRdb fed the 5' RACE reads into MiXCR, producing one record per CDR3 protein. The data show roughly 60,000 distinct CDR3 sequences, more than 9.5% seen once. The material sequenced was PBMCs. The source of these receptors is a man between 60 and 75 years old in good health.

As regards this clonotype: It may be a read error: a sequence one base away is much more abundant. The CDR3 sequence is CASGSPGEKAKNIQYF. The CDR3 DNA is TGTGCTAGTGGCTCCCCCGGGGAGAAAGCCAAAAACATTCAGTACTTC. V usage is TRBV12-5 and J usage is TRBJ2-4; possible D gene TRBD2, 5 bases. Germline V gene lookup returns CDR1 LGHNT and CDR2 FRNRAP. The CDR3 covers 16 residues. V shed 6 bases and J shed 0 bases, with 15 bases lying between them.

The V gene is TRBV20-1, the J gene TRBJ2-7; 11 nucleotides match TRBD2. V shed 4 bases, J shed 5 bases, and the junction held 10 bases outside the gene matches. This CDR3 contains 15 residues. Germline V lookup: CDR1 DFQATT, CDR2 SNEGSKA (reference sequence). CDR3 region: CSATLTSGGSDEQYF. For the CDR3, the DNA is TGCAGTGCTACTTTAACTAGCGGGGGTTCTGACGAGCAGTACTTC.

The chain is built from TRBV20-1 and TRBJ1-1; D unresolved. The germline V and J ends were trimmed by 6 bases and 4 bases, with 15 bases remaining between them. Germline V lookup: CDR1 DFQATT, CDR2 SNEGSKA (reference sequence). The CDR3 spans 13 residues. The CDR3 bases are TGCAGTGCAAAAGGTGTGGGGAGCACTGAAGCTTTCTTT. It codes for CSAKGVGSTEAFF.